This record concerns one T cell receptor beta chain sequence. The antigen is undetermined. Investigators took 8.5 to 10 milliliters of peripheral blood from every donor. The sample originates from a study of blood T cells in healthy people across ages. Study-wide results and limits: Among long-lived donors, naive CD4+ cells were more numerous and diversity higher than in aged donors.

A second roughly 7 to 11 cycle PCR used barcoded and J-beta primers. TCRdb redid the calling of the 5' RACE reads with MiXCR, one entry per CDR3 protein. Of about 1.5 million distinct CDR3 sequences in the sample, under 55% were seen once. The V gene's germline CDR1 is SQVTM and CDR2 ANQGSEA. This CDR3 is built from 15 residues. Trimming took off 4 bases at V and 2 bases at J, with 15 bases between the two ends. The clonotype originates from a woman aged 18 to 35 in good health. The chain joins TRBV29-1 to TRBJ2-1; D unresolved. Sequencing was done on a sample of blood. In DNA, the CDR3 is TGCAGCGTTGGTCGACTTGTTAAGACCTACAATGAGCAGTTCTTC. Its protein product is CSVGRLVKTYNEQFF.